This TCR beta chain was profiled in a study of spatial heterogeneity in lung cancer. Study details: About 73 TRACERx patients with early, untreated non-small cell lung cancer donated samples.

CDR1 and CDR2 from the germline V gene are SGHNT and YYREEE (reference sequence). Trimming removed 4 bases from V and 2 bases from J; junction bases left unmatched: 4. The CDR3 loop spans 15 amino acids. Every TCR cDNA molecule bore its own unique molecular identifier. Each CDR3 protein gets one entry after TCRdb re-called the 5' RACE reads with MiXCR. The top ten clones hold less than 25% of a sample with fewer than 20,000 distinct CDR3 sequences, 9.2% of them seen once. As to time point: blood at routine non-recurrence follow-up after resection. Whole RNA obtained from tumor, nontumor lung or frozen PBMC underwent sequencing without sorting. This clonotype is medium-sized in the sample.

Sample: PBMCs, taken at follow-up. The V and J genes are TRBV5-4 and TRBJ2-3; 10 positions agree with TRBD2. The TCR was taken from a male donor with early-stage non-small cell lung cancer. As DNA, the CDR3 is TGTGCCAGCAGCATAACTAGCGGGGCCACAGATACGCAGTATTTT. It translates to CASSITSGATDTQYF.